This T cell receptor (beta chain) was identified in a study of T-cell reconstitution after alpha-beta-depleted transplantation in children. This clonotype counts as medium-sized. Per germline, CDR1 MGHRA and CDR2 YSYEKL. The CDR3 loop spans 18 amino acids. V was pared by 5 bases and J by 3 bases, with 11 bases of the junction left unmatched. During its preparation, the TCRbeta library received unique molecular identifiers. TCRdb independently ran MiXCR on the PCR reads; one entry per CDR3 protein. The sample has around 6,500 distinct CDR3 sequences, under 15% seen once. The chain joins TRBV4-1 to TRBJ2-1; 12 bases match TRBD2. This TCR derives from a boy aged 5-17 years with acute lymphoblastic leukemia, due to receive a stem cell transplant. Material: PBMCs, obtained before TCRalphabeta/CD19-depleted stem cell transplant. As DNA, the CDR3 is TGCGCCAGCAGCGCTCGGGCTAGCGGGGGGGCCATCTACAATGAGCAGTTCTTC. Encoded protein: CASSARASGGAIYNEQFF.